The clone carrying this T cell receptor beta chain is a singleton in its sample. The source of the sample is a study of blood T cell repertoires in COVID-19. The overall study: The study drew acute and convalescent COVID-19 samples from the United States, Italy and Spain. PBMCs, B-cell-depleted T cells, or T cells provided the cDNA or gDNA that made up the material.

Clones were read by immunoSEQ multiplex PCR, and TCRdb kept only the in-frame ones, dropping some. Seen here are over 140,000 clones, 80% to 85% observed once, and the top ten hold under 5%. Germline V lookup: CDR1 SGHVS, CDR2 FQNEAQ. CDR3 size: 14 residues. With V trimmed by 1 base and J by 9 bases, 5 bases remained unmatched. The sequenced sample was peripheral blood. This clonotype originated in a woman between 55 and 75 years old with acute or convalescent COVID-19. The chain joins TRBV7-8 to TRBJ2-4; 8 nucleotides match TRBD2. This CDR3 is CASSLVSGGPIQYF. DNA for the CDR3: TGTGCCAGCAGCTTAGTAAGCGGGGGCCCCATTCAGTACTTC.